This T cell receptor beta chain comes out of a study of CD8 T cells in ankylosing spondylitis. The V and J ends lost 3 bases and 6 bases, in that order; junction bases with no gene match: 7. Germline V gene lookup returns CDR1 DFQATT and CDR2 SNEGSKA (reference sequence). The CDR3 has 14 amino acids. TCRdb independently ran MiXCR on the 5' RACE reads; one entry per CDR3 protein. The sample records roughly 160,000 distinct CDR3 sequences, around a tenth being singletons. Only a few counts were recorded for this clonotype. The origin of this receptor is a female donor with ankylosing spondylitis or in good health (not recorded which). The rearrangement joins TRBV20-1 to TRBJ2-1; 8 bases agree with TRBD2. Source material: blood, either unsorted or a sorted T cell fraction (not recorded which). The chain's CDR3 is CSASTGGPGNEQFF. CDR3 coding DNA: TGCAGTGCTAGTACGGGAGGGCCTGGCAATGAGCAGTTCTTC.